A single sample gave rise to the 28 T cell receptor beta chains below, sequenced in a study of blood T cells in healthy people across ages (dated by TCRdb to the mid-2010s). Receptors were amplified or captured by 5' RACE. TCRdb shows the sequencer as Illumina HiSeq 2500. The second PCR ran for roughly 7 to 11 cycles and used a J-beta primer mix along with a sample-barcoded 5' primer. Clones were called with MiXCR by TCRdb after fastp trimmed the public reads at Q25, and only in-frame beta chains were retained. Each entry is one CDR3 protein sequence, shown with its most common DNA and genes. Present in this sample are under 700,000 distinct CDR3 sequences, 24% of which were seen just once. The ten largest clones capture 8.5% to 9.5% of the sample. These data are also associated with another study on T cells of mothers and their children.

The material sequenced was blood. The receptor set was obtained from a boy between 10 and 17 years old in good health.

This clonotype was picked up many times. CDR3 loop: CASSATGTTIQETQYF. In DNA form, the CDR3 reads TGTGCCAGCAGCGCAACCGGGACTACAATACAAGAGACCCAGTACTTC. The chain is built from TRBV13 and TRBJ2-5, with 7 bases identical to TRBD2. This CDR3 region has 16 residues. Germline V lookup: CDR1 PRHDT, CDR2 FYEKMQ (reference sequence). The J segment lost 2 bases and the V segment lost 5 bases, leaving 11 bases of the junction unmatched.

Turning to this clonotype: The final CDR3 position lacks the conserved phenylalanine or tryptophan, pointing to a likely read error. The CDR3 nucleotides read TGTGCCACCAGTGCGGGGGTAAATGAGCAGTTCCTC. Amino acid sequence: CATSAGVNEQFL. The chain combines TRBV24-1 with TRBJ2-1; D may be TRBD2 (6 bases). The CDR3 is 12 residues long. Trimming left V 5 bases short and J 7 bases short, with 8 bases between. The V gene's germline CDR1 is KGHDR and CDR2 SFDVKD.

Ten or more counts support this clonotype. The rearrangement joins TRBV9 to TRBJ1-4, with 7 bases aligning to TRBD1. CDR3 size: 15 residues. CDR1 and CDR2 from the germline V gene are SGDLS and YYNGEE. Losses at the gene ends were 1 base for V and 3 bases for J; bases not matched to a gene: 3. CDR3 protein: CASSVNRGANEKLFF. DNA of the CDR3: TGTGCCAGCAGCGTAAACAGGGGAGCTAATGAAAAACTGTTTTTT.

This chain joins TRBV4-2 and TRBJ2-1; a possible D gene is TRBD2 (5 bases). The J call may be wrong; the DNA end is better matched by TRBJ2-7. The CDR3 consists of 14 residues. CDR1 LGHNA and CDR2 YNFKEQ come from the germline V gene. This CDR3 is CASSQESGPYEQYF. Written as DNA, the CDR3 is TGTGCCAGCAGCCAAGAAAGCGGTCCCTACGAGCAGTACTTC.

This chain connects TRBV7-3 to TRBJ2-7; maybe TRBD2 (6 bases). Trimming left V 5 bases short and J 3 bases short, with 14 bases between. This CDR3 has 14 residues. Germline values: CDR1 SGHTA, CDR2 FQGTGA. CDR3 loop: CASSAPGLFYEQYF. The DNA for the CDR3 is TGTGCCAGCAGCGCACCGGGACTCTTCTACGAGCAGTACTTC.

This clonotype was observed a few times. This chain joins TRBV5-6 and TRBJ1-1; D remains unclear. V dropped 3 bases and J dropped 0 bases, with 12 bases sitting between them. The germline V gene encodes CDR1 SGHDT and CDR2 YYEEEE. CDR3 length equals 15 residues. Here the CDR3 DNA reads TGTGCCAGCAGCTCGAAGGCCAATATGAACACTGAAGCTTTCTTT. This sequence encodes CASSSKANMNTEAFF.

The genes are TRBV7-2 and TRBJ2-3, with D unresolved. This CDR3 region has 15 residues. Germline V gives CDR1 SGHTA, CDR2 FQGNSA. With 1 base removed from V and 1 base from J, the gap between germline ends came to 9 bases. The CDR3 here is CASSLGYRGTDTQYF. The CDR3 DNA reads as TGTGCCAGCAGCTTAGGCTACCGGGGCACAGATACGCAGTATTTT.

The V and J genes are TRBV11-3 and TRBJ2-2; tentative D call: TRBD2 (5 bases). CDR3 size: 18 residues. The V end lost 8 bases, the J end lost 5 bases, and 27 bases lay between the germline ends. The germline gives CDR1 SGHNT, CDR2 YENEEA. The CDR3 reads CASPEMPRDDFNTGELFF. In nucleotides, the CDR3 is TGTGCCAGCCCCGAGATGCCCCGGGATGACTTTAATACCGGGGAGCTGTTTTTT.

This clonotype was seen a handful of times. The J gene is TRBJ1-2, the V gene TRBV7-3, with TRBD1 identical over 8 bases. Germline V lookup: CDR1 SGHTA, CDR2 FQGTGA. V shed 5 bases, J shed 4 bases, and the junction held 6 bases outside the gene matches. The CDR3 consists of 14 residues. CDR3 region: CASSPGGSGYGYTF. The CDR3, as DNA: TGTGCCAGCAGCCCAGGGGGCAGTGGCTATGGCTACACCTTC.

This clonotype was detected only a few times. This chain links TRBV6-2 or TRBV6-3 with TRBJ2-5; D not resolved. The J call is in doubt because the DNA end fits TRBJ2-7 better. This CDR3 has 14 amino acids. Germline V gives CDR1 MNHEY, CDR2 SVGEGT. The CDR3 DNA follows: TGTGCCAGCAGTTACGGTTGGGCGGAGTACGAGCAGTACTTC. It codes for CASSYGWAEYEQYF.

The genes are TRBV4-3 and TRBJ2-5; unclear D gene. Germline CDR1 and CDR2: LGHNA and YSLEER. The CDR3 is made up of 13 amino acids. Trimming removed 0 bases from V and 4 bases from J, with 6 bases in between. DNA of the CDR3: TGCGCCAGCAGCCAAGAAACGGGAGAGACCCAGTACTTC. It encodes CASSQETGETQYF.

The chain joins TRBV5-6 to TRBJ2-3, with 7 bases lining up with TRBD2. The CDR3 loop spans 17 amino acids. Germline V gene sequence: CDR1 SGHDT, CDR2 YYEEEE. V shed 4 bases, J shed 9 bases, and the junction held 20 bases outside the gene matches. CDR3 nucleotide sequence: TGTGCCAGCAGCCTGGGACCTTCTGGGGGGGTGACTTCAACGCAGTATTTT. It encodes CASSLGPSGGVTSTQYF.

The CDR3: CSASKDLWTAYQPQHF. The CDR3 DNA reads as TGCAGTGCTAGTAAGGACCTGTGGACAGCCTATCAGCCCCAGCATTTT. The gene calls are TRBV20-1 and TRBJ1-5; D perhaps matches TRBD1 (6 bases). The V and J ends lost 3 bases and 5 bases respectively, with 20 bases between them. There are 16 residues in the CDR3. From germline, CDR1 is DFQATT and CDR2 SNEGSKA (reference sequence).

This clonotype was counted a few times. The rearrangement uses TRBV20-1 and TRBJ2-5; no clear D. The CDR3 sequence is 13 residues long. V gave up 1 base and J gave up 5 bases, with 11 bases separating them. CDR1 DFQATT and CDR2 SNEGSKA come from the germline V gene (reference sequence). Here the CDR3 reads CSARGGLRETQYF. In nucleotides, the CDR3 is TGCAGTGCTAGAGGAGGCTTGCGCGAGACCCAGTACTTC.

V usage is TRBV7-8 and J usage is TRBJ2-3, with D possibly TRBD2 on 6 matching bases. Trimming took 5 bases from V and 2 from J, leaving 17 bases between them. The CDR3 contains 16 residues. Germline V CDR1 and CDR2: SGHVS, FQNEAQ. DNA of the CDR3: TGTGCCAGCAGCCCCCGATGGCGGAGGGCCACAGATACGCAGTATTTT. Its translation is CASSPRWRRATDTQYF.

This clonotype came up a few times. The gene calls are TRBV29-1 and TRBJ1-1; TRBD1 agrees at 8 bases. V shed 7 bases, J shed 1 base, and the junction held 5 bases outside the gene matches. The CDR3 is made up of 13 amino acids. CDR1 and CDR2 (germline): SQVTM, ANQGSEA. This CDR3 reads CSAGTGGNTEAFF. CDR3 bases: TGCAGCGCCGGAACAGGGGGGAACACTGAAGCTTTCTTT.

The CDR3 sequence: CASSDHRTTNEQFF. DNA of the CDR3: TGTGCCAGCAGCGATCATAGGACAACTAATGAGCAGTTCTTC. The chain is built from TRBV6-1 and TRBJ2-1, with a possible D match to TRBD1 (5 bases). From germline, CDR1 is MNHNS and CDR2 SASEGT. V shed 6 bases and J shed 7 bases, with 16 bases lying between them. There are 14 residues in the CDR3.

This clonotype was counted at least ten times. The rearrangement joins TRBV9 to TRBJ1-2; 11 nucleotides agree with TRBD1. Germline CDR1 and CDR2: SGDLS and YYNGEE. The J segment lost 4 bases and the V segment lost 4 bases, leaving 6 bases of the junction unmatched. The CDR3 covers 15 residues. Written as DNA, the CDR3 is TGTGCCAGCAGCCCCCGGACAGGGGGCATCTATGGCTACACCTTC. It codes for CASSPRTGGIYGYTF.

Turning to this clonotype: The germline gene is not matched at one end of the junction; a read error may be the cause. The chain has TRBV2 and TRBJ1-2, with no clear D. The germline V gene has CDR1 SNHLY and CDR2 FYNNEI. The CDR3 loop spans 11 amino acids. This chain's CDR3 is CASSEELGGFF. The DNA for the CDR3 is TGTGCCAGCAGTGAAGAGCTCGGCGGTTTCTTC.

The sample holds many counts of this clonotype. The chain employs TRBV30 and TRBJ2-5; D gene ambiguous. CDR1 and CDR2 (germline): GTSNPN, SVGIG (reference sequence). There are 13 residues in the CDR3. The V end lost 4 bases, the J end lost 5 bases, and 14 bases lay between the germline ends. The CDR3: CAWTGFIEETQYF. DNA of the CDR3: TGTGCCTGGACGGGTTTTATTGAGGAGACCCAGTACTTC.

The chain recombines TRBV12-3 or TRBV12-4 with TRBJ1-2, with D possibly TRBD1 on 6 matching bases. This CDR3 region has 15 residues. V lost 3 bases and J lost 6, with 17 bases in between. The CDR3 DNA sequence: TGTGCCAGCAGTTTCAGGCGAGGGGGTGGGGATGGCTACACCTTC. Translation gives CASSFRRGGGDGYTF.

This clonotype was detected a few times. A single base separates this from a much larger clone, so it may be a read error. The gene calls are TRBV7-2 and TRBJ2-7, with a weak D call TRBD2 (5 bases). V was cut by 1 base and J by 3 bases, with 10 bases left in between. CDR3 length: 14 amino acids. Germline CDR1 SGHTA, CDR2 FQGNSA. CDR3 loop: CASSLDGGFYEQYF. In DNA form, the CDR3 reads TGTGCCAGCAGCTTAGATGGCGGGTTCTACGAGCAGTACTTC.

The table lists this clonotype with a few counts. The CDR3, as DNA: TGCGCCAGCAGCTTTCTGGACAGTGCCACAGATACGCAGTATTTT. Translating gives CASSFLDSATDTQYF. J is TRBJ2-3 and V is TRBV5-1; tentative D call: TRBD1 (6 bases). This CDR3 comprises 15 residues. CDR1 is SGHRS and CDR2 is YFSETQ in the germline V gene. V gave up 2 bases and J gave up 2 bases, with 12 bases separating them.

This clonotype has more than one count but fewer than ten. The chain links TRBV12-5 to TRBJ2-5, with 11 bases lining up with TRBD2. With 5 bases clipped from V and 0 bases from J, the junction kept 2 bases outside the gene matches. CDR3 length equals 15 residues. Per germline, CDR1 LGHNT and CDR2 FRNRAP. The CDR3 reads CASGTSGSNQETQYF. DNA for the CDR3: TGTGCTAGTGGTACTAGCGGGAGTAACCAAGAGACCCAGTACTTC.

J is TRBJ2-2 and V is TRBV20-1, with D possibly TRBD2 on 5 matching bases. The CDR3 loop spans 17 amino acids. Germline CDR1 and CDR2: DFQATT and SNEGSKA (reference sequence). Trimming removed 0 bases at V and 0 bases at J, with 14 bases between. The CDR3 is CSARDLLTGSNTGELFF. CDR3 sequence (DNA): TGCAGTGCTAGAGATCTTCTTACGGGGTCGAACACCGGGGAGCTGTTTTTT.

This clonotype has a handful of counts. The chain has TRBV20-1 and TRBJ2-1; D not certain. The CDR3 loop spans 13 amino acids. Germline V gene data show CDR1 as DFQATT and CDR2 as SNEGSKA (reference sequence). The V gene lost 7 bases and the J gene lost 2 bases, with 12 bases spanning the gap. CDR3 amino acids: CSVSRATYNEQFF. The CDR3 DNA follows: TGCAGTGTAAGTCGGGCCACCTACAATGAGCAGTTCTTC.

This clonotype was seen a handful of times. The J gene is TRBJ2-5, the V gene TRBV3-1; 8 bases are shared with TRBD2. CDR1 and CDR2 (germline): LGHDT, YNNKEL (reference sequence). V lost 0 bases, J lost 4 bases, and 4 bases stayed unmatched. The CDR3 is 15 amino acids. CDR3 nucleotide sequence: TGTGCCAGCAGCCAAGATGCCCTAGCGGGAGAGACCCAGTACTTC. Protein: CASSQDALAGETQYF.

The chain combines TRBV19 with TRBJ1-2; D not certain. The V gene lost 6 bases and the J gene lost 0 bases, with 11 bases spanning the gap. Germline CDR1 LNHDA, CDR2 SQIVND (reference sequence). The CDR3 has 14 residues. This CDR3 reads CASSSGGSNYGYTF. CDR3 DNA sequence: TGTGCCAGTAGCTCGGGCGGATCTAACTATGGCTACACCTTC.